This is a list of T cell receptor beta chains from one sample in a study of shared clonotypes between healthy human individuals. Sequencing was performed with immunoSEQ multiplex PCR; in TCRdb, only in-frame clones are kept and a portion is missing. Of about 1 million clones in the sample, about 74% were seen once. The specimen sequenced was memory CD4+ T cells sorted from blood. These receptors originate from a man aged 18 to 35 in good health. CDR3s include the opening cysteine and the closing phenylalanine or tryptophan. A D gene is named only where the DNA matches it firmly. A row's size may be missing; if present it is once, few, many or a size class.

clone size	V gene	D gene	J gene	CDR3 protein	CDR3 DNA
-	TRBV5-1	-	TRBJ2-7	CASRLSGTGPYEQYF	TGCGCCAGCAGACTATCCGGGACGGGTCCCTACGAGCAGTACTTC
few	TRBV25-1	-	TRBJ2-7	CASSSLDSSYEQYF	TGTGCCAGCAGTTCCCTCGACAGCTCCTACGAGCAGTACTTC
-	TRBV5-5	-	TRBJ1-5	CASSLSSSNQPQHF	TGTGCCAGCAGCTTGAGTAGCAGCAATCAGCCCCAGCATTTT
few	TRBV18	-	TRBJ1-1	CASSPGGQGYFEAFF	TGTGCCAGCTCACCAGGTGGGCAGGGATACTTTGAAGCTTTCTTT
few	TRBV19	-	TRBJ1-1	CASSIYSGMNTEAFF	TGTGCCAGTAGTATCTACTCAGGAATGAACACTGAAGCTTTCTTT
-	TRBV27	TRBD1	TRBJ2-2	CASSPQGVYGELFF	TGTGCCAGCAGTCCCCAGGGGGTATATGGGGAGCTGTTTTTT
-	TRBV6-5	-	TRBJ1-3	CASSLDGYSGNTIYF	TGTGCCAGCAGTTTGGACGGATACTCTGGAAACACCATATATTTT
few	TRBV15	-	TRBJ1-2	CATSIAGPNNYGYTF	TGTGCCACCAGTATTGCTGGGCCGAATAACTATGGCTACACCTTC
-	TRBV5-1	-	TRBJ2-3	CASSPWDSTDTQYF	TGCGCCAGCAGCCCATGGGACAGCACAGATACGCAGTATTTT
-	TRBV5-4	-	TRBJ1-2	CASSLRQGRDGYTF	TGTGCCAGCAGCTTGAGGCAGGGGAGGGATGGCTACACCTTC
many	TRBV7-2	-	TRBJ1-2	CASSPDRRDGYTF	TGTGCCAGCAGCCCCGACCGGAGGGATGGCTACACCTTC
few	TRBV10-3	TRBD2	TRBJ2-7	CAISDLTSGYEQYF	TGTGCCATCAGTGATCTCACTAGCGGCTACGAGCAGTACTTC
-	TRBV28	-	TRBJ2-7	CASSTTGLTYEQYF	TGTGCCAGCAGTACAACGGGCCTCACCTACGAGCAGTACTTC
-	TRBV9	TRBD2	TRBJ2-3	CASSARGLAGDTDTQYF	TGTGCCAGCAGCGCGAGGGGACTAGCGGGCGACACAGATACGCAGTATTTT